These 2 T cell receptor beta chains were all obtained from the same sample, sequenced in a study of beta chain features in type 1 diabetes. The antigens for these receptors are not known. Regarding the study as a whole: TCRB CDR3s from Type 1 diabetes patients were moderately but significantly shorter in all four CD4+ subsets.

Sequenced material consisted of expressed TCRB transcripts (all of the isolated RNA was reverse transcribed). Data came from immunoSEQ multiplex PCR; TCRdb stores just in-frame clones and leaves some out. The data contain more than 250,000 clones, 15% of them singletons. Sequencing was performed on naive CD4+ T cells from blood. These receptors were collected from a man aged 18 to 30 with type 1 diabetes.

This clone was detected only a few times. V is TRBV6-5 and J is TRBJ2-3; D is unresolved. The germline V and J ends were trimmed by 6 bases and 6 bases, with 4 bases remaining between them. Germline lookup yields CDR1 MNHEY and CDR2 SVGAGI. The CDR3 has 10 amino acids. CDR3 region: CASREDTQYF. The CDR3 DNA is TGTGCCAGCAGAGAGGATACGCAGTATTTT.

The rearrangement links TRBV9 to TRBJ2-2, with 8 bases fitting TRBD1. The V gene's germline CDR1 is SGDLS and CDR2 YYNGEE. V was pared by 3 bases and J by 6 bases, with 7 bases of the junction left unmatched. There are 15 residues in the CDR3. CDR3 loop: CASSGQGRAAGELFF. CDR3 DNA: TGTGCCAGCAGCGGACAGGGGCGGGCGGCCGGGGAGCTGTTTTTT.